This paragraph reports one TCR beta chain. V was pared by 3 bases and J by 14 bases, with 13 bases between. The germline gives CDR1 DFQATT, CDR2 SNEGSKA (reference sequence). This CDR3 is 10 amino acids long. The data stem from a study of blood T cell repertoires in COVID-19. Study overall: From the United States, Italy and Spain came samples of acute and convalescent COVID-19. Sources were T cells, B-cell-depleted T cells, or PBMCs; the material itself was cDNA or gDNA.

As originally analysed: It was from reference gene primer amplification that nucleated cell counts were estimated. Repertoires were generated with immunoSEQ multiplex PCR, while TCRdb's copy carries only in-frame clones and drops some. V and J calls and clone size are those listed in that table; D and trimming were worked out from the DNA. The sample comprises tens of thousands of clones, roughly 83% of which are singletons, and approximately 10% rests with the top ten. This TCR came from a human donor in a cohort sampled during active COVID-19. The sequenced sample consisted of peripheral blood. V is TRBV20-1 and J is TRBJ1-2; D is unclear. The CDR3 sequence is CSASVTTSTF. The CDR3 coding sequence is TGCAGTGCTAGTGTTACTACTTCAACCTTC.